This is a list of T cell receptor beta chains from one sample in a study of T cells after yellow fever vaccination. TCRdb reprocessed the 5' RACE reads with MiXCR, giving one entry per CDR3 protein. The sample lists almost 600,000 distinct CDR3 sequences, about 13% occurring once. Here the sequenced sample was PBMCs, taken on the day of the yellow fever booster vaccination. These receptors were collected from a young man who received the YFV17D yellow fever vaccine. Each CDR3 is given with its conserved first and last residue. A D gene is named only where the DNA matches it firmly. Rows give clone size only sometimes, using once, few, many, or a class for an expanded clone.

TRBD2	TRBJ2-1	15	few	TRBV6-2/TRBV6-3	CASFTAGTSNNEQFF	TGTGCCAGCTTCACGGCCGGGACTAGTAACAATGAGCAGTTCTTC
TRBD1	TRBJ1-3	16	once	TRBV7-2	CASSLPIGTAGNTIYF	TGTGCCAGCAGCCTCCCCATCGGGACAGCTGGAAACACCATATATTTT
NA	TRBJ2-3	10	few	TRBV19	CATPPDTQYF	TGTGCCACCCCCCCAGATACGCAGTATTTT
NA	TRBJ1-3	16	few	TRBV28	CASRTSGVAYGNTIYF	TGTGCCAGCAGGACGTCGGGCGTAGCTTATGGAAACACCATATATTTT
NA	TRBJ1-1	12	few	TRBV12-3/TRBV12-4	CASSLGVGEAFF	TGTGCCAGCAGTTTAGGGGTGGGTGAAGCTTTCTTT
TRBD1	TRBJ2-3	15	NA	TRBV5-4	CAGSTGGDFTDTQYF	TGTGCCGGCAGCACAGGGGGAGATTTCACAGATACGCAGTATTTT
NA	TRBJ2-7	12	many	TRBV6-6	CATSPLDYEQYF	TGTGCCACCAGCCCTTTAGACTACGAGCAGTACTTC
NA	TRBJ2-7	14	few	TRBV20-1	CSASLADSSYEQYF	TGCAGTGCTAGTCTAGCGGACAGCTCCTACGAGCAGTACTTC
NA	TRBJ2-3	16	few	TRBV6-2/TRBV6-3	CASSYQPRLSTDTQYF	TGTGCCAGCAGTTACCAACCCAGGCTCAGCACAGATACGCAGTATTTT
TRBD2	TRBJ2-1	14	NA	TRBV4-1	CASSRGTSLDEQFF	TGCGCCAGCAGCCGGGGGACTAGCTTGGATGAGCAGTTCTTC
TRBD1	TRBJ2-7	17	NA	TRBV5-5	CASSLVPGDRESYEQYF	TGTGCCAGCAGCTTGGTGCCAGGGGACAGGGAATCCTACGAGCAGTACTTC
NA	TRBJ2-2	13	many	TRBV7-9	CASTNVGTGELFF	TGTGCCAGCACCAATGTGGGGACCGGGGAGCTGTTTTTT
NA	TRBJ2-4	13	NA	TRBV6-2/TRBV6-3	CASKSVKRDIQYF	TGTGCCAGCAAATCGGTAAAGCGCGACATTCAGTACTTC
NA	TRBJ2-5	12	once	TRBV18	CASSPGEENQYF	TGTGCCAGCTCCCCCGGGGAGGAGAACCAGTACTTC
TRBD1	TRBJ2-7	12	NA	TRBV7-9	CASSLTGEEQYF	TGTGCCAGCAGCTTAACAGGGGAAGAGCAGTACTTC
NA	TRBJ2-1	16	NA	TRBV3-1	CASSQPQNRGNNEQFF	TGTGCCAGCAGCCAGCCACAGAACCGGGGGAACAATGAGCAGTTCTTC
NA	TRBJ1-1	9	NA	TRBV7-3	CASSPPAFF	TGTGCCAGCAGCCCCCCGGCTTTCTTT
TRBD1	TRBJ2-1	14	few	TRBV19	CASTLQGGHNEQFF	TGTGCCAGTACCCTACAGGGGGGCCACAATGAGCAGTTCTTC
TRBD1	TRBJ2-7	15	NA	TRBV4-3	CASSQDRGHSYEQYF	TGCGCCAGCAGCCAAGACAGGGGGCACTCCTACGAGCAGTACTTC
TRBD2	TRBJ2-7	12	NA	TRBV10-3	CATLTSGYEQYF	TGTGCCACCCTGACTAGCGGCTACGAGCAGTACTTC
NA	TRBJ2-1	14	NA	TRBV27	CASSVPGARDEQFF	TGTGCCAGCAGTGTCCCGGGAGCGAGGGATGAGCAGTTCTTC
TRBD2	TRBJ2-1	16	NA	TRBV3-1	CASSPLAGGVHNEQFF	TGTGCCAGCAGCCCGCTAGCGGGAGGAGTCCACAATGAGCAGTTCTTC
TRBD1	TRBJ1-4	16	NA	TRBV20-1	CSAPGTGATRREKLFF	TGCAGTGCGCCCGGGACAGGGGCCACGAGGAGAGAAAAACTGTTTTTT
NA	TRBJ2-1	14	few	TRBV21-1	CASTGADNYNEQFF	TGTGCCAGCACCGGGGCCGACAACTACAATGAGCAGTTCTTC
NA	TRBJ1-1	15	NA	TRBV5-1	CASSLEARMNTEAFF	TGCGCCAGCAGCTTGGAAGCCCGGATGAACACTGAAGCTTTCTTT
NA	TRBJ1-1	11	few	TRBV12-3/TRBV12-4	CASTGRTEAFF	TGTGCCAGCACCGGTAGAACTGAAGCTTTCTTT
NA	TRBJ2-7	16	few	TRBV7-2	CASSPSGVGGREHGYF	TGTGCCAGCAGCCCTAGTGGGGTAGGCGGAAGGGAGCACGGGTACTTC
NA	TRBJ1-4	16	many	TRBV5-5	CASSQNTGSGREKLFF	TGTGCCAGCAGTCAGAACACCGGGTCCGGGAGGGAAAAACTGTTTTTT
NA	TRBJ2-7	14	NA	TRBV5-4	CASSLDWGAVEQYF	TGTGCCAGCAGCTTGGATTGGGGGGCGGTCGAGCAGTACTTC
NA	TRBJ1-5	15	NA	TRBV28	CASRAVTRGNQPQHF	TGTGCCAGCCGGGCCGTCACGCGGGGCAATCAGCCCCAGCATTTT
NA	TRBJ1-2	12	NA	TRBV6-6	CASSSQAGGYTF	TGTGCCAGCAGTTCGCAGGCCGGTGGCTACACCTTC